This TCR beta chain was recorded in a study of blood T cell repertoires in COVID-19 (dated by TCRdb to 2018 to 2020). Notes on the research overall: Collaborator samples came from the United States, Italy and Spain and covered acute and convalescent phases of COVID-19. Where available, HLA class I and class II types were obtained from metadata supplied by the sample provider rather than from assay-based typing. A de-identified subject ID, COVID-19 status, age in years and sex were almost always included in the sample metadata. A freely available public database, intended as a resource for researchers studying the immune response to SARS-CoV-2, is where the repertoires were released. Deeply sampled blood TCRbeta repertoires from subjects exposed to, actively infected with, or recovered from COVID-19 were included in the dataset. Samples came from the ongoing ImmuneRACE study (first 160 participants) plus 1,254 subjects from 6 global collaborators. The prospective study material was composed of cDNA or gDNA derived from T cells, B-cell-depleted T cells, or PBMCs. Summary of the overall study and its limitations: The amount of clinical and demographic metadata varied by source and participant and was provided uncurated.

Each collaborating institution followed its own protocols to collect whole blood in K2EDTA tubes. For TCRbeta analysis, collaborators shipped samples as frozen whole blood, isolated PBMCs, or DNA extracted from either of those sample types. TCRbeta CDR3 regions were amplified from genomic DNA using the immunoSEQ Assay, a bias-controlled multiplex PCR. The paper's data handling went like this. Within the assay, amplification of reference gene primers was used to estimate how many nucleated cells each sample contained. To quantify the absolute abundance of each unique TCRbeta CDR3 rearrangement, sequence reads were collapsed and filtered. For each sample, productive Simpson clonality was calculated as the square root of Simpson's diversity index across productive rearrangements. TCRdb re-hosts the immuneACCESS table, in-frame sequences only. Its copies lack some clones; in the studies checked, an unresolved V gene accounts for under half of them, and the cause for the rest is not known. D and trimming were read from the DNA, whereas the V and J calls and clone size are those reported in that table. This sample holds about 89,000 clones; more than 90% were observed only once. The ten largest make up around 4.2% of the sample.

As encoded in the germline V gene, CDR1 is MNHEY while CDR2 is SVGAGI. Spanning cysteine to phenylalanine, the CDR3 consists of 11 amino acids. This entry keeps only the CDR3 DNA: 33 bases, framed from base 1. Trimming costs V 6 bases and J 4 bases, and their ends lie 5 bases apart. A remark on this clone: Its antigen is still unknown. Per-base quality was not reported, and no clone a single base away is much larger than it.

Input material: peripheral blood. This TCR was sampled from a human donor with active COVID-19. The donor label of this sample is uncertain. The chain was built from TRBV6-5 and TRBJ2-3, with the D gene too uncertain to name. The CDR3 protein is CASSIADTQYF. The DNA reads TGTGCCAGCAGCATAGCAGATACGCAGTATTTT.